Sequencing of this TCR beta chain was carried out in a study of T-cell reconstitution after alpha-beta-depleted transplantation in children. The TCRbeta library incorporated unique molecular identifiers. TCRdb reanalysed the PCR reads using MiXCR and keeps one entry per CDR3 protein. The repertoire holds about 540,000 distinct CDR3 sequences, about a sixth seen once, with over 3% in the top ten. The CDR3 contains 11 residues. V gave up 4 bases and J gave up 9 bases, with 6 bases separating them. Germline V gene data show CDR1 as KGHDR and CDR2 as SFDVKD. The sequence came from a human donor who donated a stem cell graft to a child with acute lymphoblastic leukemia. The sample was PBMCs from the stem cell graft donor, taken from the stem cell graft. V usage is TRBV24-1 and J usage is TRBJ2-1; D remains unclear. CDR3 sequence (DNA): TGTGCCACCAGTGACTTGGGTGAGCAGTTCTTC. Translation: CATSDLGEQFF.